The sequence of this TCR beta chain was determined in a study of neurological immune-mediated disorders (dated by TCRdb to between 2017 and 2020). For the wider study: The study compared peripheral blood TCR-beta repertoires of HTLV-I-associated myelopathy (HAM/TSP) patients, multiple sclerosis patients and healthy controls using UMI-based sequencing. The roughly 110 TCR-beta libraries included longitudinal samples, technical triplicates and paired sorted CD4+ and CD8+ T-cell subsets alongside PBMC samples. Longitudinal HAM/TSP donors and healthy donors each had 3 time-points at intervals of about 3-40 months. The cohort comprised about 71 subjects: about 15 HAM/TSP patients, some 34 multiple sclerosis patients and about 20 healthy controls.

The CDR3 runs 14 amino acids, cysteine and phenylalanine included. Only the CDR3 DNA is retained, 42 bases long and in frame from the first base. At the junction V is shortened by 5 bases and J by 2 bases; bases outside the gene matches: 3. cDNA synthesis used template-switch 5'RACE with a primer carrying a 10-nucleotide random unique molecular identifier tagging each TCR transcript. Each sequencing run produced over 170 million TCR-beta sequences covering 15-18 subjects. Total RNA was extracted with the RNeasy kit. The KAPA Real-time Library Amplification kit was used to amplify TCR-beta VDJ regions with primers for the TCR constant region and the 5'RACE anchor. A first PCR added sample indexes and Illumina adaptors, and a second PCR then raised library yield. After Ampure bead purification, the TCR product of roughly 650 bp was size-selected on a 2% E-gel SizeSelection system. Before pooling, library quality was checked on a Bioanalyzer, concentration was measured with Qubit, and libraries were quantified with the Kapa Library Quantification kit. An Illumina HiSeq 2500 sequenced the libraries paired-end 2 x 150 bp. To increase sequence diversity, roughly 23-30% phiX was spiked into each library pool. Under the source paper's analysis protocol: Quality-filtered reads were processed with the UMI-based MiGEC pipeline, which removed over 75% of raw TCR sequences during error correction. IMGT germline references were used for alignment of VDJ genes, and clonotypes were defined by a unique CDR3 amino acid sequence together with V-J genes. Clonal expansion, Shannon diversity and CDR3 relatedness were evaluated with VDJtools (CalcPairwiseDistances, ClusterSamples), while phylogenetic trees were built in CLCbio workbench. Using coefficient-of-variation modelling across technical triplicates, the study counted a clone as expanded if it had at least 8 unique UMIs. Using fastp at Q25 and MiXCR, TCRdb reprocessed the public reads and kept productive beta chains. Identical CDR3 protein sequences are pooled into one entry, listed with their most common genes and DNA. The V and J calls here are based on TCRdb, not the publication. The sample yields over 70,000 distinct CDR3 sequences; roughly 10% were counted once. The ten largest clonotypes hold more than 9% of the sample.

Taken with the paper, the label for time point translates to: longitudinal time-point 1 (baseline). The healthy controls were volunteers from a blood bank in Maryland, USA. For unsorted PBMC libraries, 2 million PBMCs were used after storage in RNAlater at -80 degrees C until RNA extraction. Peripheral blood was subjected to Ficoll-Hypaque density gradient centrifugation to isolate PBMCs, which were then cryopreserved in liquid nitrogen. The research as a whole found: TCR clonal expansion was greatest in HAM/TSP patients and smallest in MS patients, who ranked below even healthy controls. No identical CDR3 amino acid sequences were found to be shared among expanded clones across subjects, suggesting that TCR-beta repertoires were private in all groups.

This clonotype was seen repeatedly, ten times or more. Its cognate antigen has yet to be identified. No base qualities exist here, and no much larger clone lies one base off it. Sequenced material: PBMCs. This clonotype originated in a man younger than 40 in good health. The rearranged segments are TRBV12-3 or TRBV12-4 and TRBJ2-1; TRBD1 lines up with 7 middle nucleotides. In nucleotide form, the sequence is TGTGCCAGCAGTCCACAGGGGACCTACAATGAGCAGTTCTTC. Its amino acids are CASSPQGTYNEQFF.